This is a list of T cell receptor beta chains from one sample in a study of blood T cell repertoires in COVID-19. The method was immunoSEQ multiplex PCR; TCRdb's version includes in-frame clones alone and lacks a portion of them. The sample records over 45,000 clones, around 78% being singletons. The specimen sequenced was peripheral blood. The source is a human donor in a cohort sampled during active COVID-19. CDR3s include the opening cysteine and the closing phenylalanine or tryptophan. A D gene is named only where the DNA matches it firmly. Rows may omit the clone size; those that give it use once, few, many or a size class.

d_call j_call v_call clone_size cdr3_aa cdr3_nt
TRBD1 TRBJ1-1 TRBV5-5 NA CASSSDRVRRDTEAFF TGTGCCAGCAGCTCGGACAGGGTTCGTAGGGACACTGAAGCTTTCTTT
TRBD1 TRBJ2-7 TRBV10-3 NA CATGTGGSYEQYF TGTGCCACGGGGACAGGGGGCTCCTACGAGCAGTACTTC
NA TRBJ1-4 TRBV6-5 NA CASSTGTLDNEKLFF TGTGCCAGCAGTACCGGGACACTAGATAATGAAAAACTGTTTTTT
TRBD2 TRBJ2-7 TRBV19 NA CASSIPGGSGNYEQYF TGTGCCAGTAGTATTCCCGGGGGGTCGGGGAACTACGAGCAGTACTTC
NA TRBJ1-2 TRBV7-6 NA CASSLVQGTYGYTF TGTGCCAGCAGCTTAGTGCAGGGGACCTATGGCTACACCTTC
NA TRBJ1-2 TRBV5-1 once CASTLDNTNYGYTF TGCGCCAGCACCCTGGACAACACTAACTATGGCTACACCTTC
NA TRBJ1-1 TRBV5-1 NA CASSSQGLNTEAFF TGCGCCAGCAGCTCGCAGGGGCTGAACACTGAAGCTTTCTTT
TRBD1 TRBJ1-1 TRBV2 NA CASRQRQGGTEAFF TGTGCCAGCAGACAAAGACAGGGTGGCACTGAAGCTTTCTTT
NA TRBJ2-7 TRBV9 NA CASQGGETPYEQYF TGTGCCAGCCAGGGCGGGGAAACCCCCTACGAGCAGTACTTC
NA TRBJ2-7 TRBV18 NA CASSPDSREQYF TGTGCCAGCTCACCAGATAGCCGAGAGCAGTACTTC
NA TRBJ2-3 TRBV27 NA CASSPNLMINTQYF TGTGCCAGCAGTCCAAACTTGATGATAAATACGCAGTATTTT
TRBD1 TRBJ2-7 TRBV9 NA CASSVWDRPYEQYF TGTGCCAGCAGCGTATGGGACAGACCCTACGAGCAGTACTTC
NA TRBJ1-2 TRBV30 NA CAWTPSRTATGYGYTF TGTGCCTGGACCCCTAGTAGGACAGCGACCGGGTATGGCTACACCTTC
NA TRBJ2-6 TRBV11-2 NA CAGGFSGANVLTF TGTGCAGGGGGATTCTCTGGGGCCAACGTCCTGACTTTC
NA TRBJ2-5 TRBV3-1/TRBV3-2 NA CASSHQKRQDQETQYF TGTGCCAGCAGCCATCAAAAAAGACAGGACCAAGAGACCCAGTACTTC
NA TRBJ1-5 TRBV7-8 NA CASSLEGQGHGQPQHF TGTGCCAGCAGCTTAGAGGGTCAGGGACATGGGCAGCCCCAGCATTTT
NA TRBJ2-7 TRBV6-2/TRBV6-3 NA CASSRLKYEQYF TGTGCCAGCAGCCGACTCAAATACGAGCAGTACTTC
TRBD1 TRBJ1-6 TRBV28 NA CASSRDSSYNSPLHF TGTGCCAGCAGCCGGGACAGCTCCTATAATTCACCCCTCCACTTT
NA TRBJ1-1 TRBV30 NA CALDRKNTEAFF TGTGCCTTAGACAGAAAGAACACTGAAGCTTTCTTT
NA TRBJ1-2 TRBV27 NA CASSFAGARGYTF TGTGCCAGCAGTTTCGCGGGGGCGAGGGGCTACACCTTC
NA TRBJ1-6 TRBV18 NA CASSPPRTERDSPLHF TGTGCCAGCTCACCACCGCGGACAGAAAGAGATTCACCCCTCCACTTT
TRBD2 TRBJ2-1 TRBV7-9 once CASSLGGGNYNEQFF TGTGCCAGCAGCTTAGGCGGGGGGAACTACAATGAGCAGTTCTTC
NA TRBJ1-2 TRBV6-6 NA CATSQGQAFNGYTF TGTGCCACCTCGCAGGGGCAGGCCTTTAATGGCTACACCTTC
NA TRBJ1-6 TRBV28 NA CASTAVRENSPLHF TGTGCCAGCACGGCCGTCAGGGAAAATTCACCCCTCCACTTT
NA TRBJ2-6 TRBV20-1 few CSASPVSGANVLTF TGCAGTGCTAGTCCGGTTTCCGGGGCCAACGTCCTGACTTTC
TRBD1 TRBJ1-1 TRBV28 NA CASEPGGGRTEAFF TGTGCCAGCGAACCAGGGGGCGGGCGCACTGAAGCTTTCTTT
NA TRBJ2-1 TRBV6-2/TRBV6-3 few CASSYSVVARGPNEQFF TGTGCCAGCAGTTACTCGGTTGTTGCGCGGGGGCCCAATGAGCAGTTCTTC
NA TRBJ1-1 TRBV6-5 few CASKGTLNTEAFF TGTGCCAGCAAGGGGACATTGAACACTGAAGCTTTCTTT
TRBD1 TRBJ1-1 TRBV28 NA CATSPPPGGRVTEAFF TGTGCCACCTCTCCTCCCCCAGGGGGCAGGGTCACTGAAGCTTTCTTT
NA TRBJ2-2 TRBV2 NA CASSFSGSTGELFF TGTGCCAGCAGTTTTTCAGGGTCCACCGGGGAGCTGTTTTTT
NA TRBJ2-7 TRBV30 NA CAWRRWGGNREGYF TGTGCCTGGAGGCGTTGGGGGGGAAACAGGGAAGGGTACTTC
TRBD1 TRBJ2-7 TRBV6-2/TRBV6-3 NA CASSLPTGGNSREQYF TGTGCCAGCAGTCTCCCAACAGGGGGAAACTCTCGCGAGCAGTACTTC
TRBD1 TRBJ2-7 TRBV9 NA CASSPAGTGHYEQYF TGTGCCAGCAGCCCCGCCGGGACAGGGCACTACGAGCAGTACTTC
NA TRBJ1-3 TRBV7-9 NA CASRPTEIGSGNTIYF TGTGCCAGCAGACCGACAGAGATAGGCTCTGGAAACACCATATATTTT
TRBD2 TRBJ2-1 TRBV6-6 NA CASSYSGVGRGEQFF TGTGCCAGCAGTTACTCAGGGGTGGGGAGGGGTGAGCAGTTCTTC
TRBD1 TRBJ1-2 TRBV5-6 NA CASSFSGTGRDYGYTF TGTGCCAGCAGCTTTTCTGGGACAGGACGGGACTATGGCTACACCTTC
NA TRBJ1-4 TRBV28 NA CHNEKLFF TGCCATAATGAAAAACTGTTTTTT
NA TRBJ1-1 TRBV15 few CATSRQKNTEAFF TGTGCCACCAGCAGACAAAAGAACACTGAAGCTTTCTTT
TRBD1 TRBJ1-5 TRBV2 NA CASSAGQISNQPQHF TGTGCCAGCAGCGCGGGACAGATCAGCAATCAGCCCCAGCATTTT
TRBD1 TRBJ1-5 TRBV19 few CASSPTGGPNQPQHF TGTGCCAGTAGTCCAACAGGGGGCCCTAATCAGCCCCAGCATTTT
NA TRBJ1-2 TRBV7-2 NA CASQHREYGYTF TGTGCCAGCCAGCACCGGGAATATGGCTACACCTTC
NA TRBJ1-1 TRBV18 NA CASSQGSPGSEAFF TGTGCCAGCTCACAGGGCTCCCCGGGGAGTGAAGCTTTCTTT
NA TRBJ1-1 TRBV5-4 NA CASSRFYDTEAFF TGTGCCAGCAGCCGTTTTTATGACACTGAAGCTTTCTTT
NA TRBJ1-2 TRBV19 NA CASSLQGTGYTF TGTGCCAGTAGTTTACAGGGTACTGGCTACACCTTC
NA TRBJ1-5 TRBV7-2 NA CASSLDSSNQPQHF TGTGCCAGCAGCTTAGACTCTAGCAATCAGCCCCAGCATTTT
NA TRBJ1-1 TRBV10-3 NA CAIRGRGNTEAFF TGTGCCATCAGAGGCAGGGGGAACACTGAAGCTTTCTTT
TRBD1 TRBJ1-5 TRBV19 NA CASSEQGSNQPQHF TGTGCCAGTAGTGAACAGGGGAGCAATCAGCCCCAGCATTTT
NA TRBJ1-1 TRBV27 NA CASRSTGFTEAFF TGTGCCAGCAGATCTACAGGGTTCACTGAAGCTTTCTTT
NA TRBJ1-1 TRBV9 NA CASSVESGEDTEAFF TGTGCCAGCAGCGTAGAATCTGGGGAGGACACTGAAGCTTTCTTT
TRBD1 TRBJ1-1 TRBV9 NA CASRRDSSILNTEAFF TGTGCCAGCAGGAGGGACAGCAGTATCCTGAACACTGAAGCTTTCTTT
TRBD1 TRBJ1-1 TRBV3-1/TRBV3-2 NA CASSRIPTGAFMNTEAFF TGTGCCAGCAGCCGCATACCGACAGGGGCTTTCATGAACACTGAAGCTTTCTTT
NA TRBJ2-5 TRBV4-1 NA CASSQVIQETQYF TGCGCCAGCAGCCAAGTTATACAAGAGACCCAGTACTTC
NA TRBJ2-7 TRBV6-6 NA CASSRSAAVWQDSYEQYF TGTGCCAGCAGTCGCTCGGCCGCCGTTTGGCAGGACTCCTACGAGCAGTACTTC
NA TRBJ2-7 TRBV3-1/TRBV3-2 NA CASSQDSGEQYF TGTGCCAGCAGCCAAGACTCGGGAGAGCAGTACTTC
TRBD1 TRBJ1-6 TRBV7-8 NA CASSPDAGGVNSPLHF TGTGCCAGCAGCCCGGATGCAGGGGGTGTTAATTCACCCCTCCACTTT